This entry describes one T cell receptor beta chain. This entry belongs to a study of shared clonotypes between healthy human individuals. Assay execution proceeded at the deep level. Profiled with immunoSEQ multiplex PCR; TCRdb holds only in-frame clones, not every one. The repertoire holds 550,000 to 600,000 clones, with roughly four fifths as singletons. Germline CDR1 is MGHDK and CDR2 is SYGVNS. CDR3 size: 15 residues. Germline trimming cut 5 bases from V and 3 bases from J; bases unmatched to any gene: 8. The clonotype originates from a woman between 35 and 50 years old in good health. Some clones in this sample may be carry-over from other donors' samples. Sequencing input: PBMCs. The rearrangement uses TRBV25-1 and TRBJ2-5, with 8 bases aligning to TRBD2. The CDR3 loop reads CASSTTDGREETQYF. CDR3 nucleotide sequence: TGTGCCAGCAGTACCACGGACGGGAGGGAAGAGACCCAGTACTTC.